These 10 T cell receptor beta chains were sequenced from one sample in a study of T cell repertoires in cytomegalovirus infection. From the reads, TCRdb called clonotypes with MiXCR, one entry per CDR3 protein. Here the sample spans a few hundred thousand distinct CDR3 sequences, over 35% being singletons. The antigens for these receptors are not known. The sequencing used cultured PBMCs, collected from culture after CMV antigen stimulation. These receptors all come from a human donor in good health (CMV status not recorded). Some clones in this sample may be carry-over from other donors' samples.

In its sample, this clonotype was seen once. The V gene is TRBV20-1, the J gene TRBJ2-1; 7 nucleotides line up with TRBD1. This CDR3 is built from 16 residues. Trimming removed 5 bases from V and 4 bases from J; junction bases left unmatched: 14. Per the germline V gene, CDR1 is DFQATT and CDR2 is SNEGSKA (reference sequence). The DNA for the CDR3 is TGCAGTGCTGGACAGGCAGGGGGAGCGAGGTACAATGAGCAGTTCTTC. This encodes CSAGQAGGARYNEQFF.

This clonotype was recorded many times. This chain uses TRBV7-2 with TRBJ2-4; TRBD2 aligns across 9 bases. The CDR3 consists of 19 residues. Germline values: CDR1 SGHTA, CDR2 FQGNSA. The junction had 18 bases not matched to a gene; V was cut back by 4 bases and J by 5 bases. The CDR3 sequence: CASSSLAGVRQTFQNIQYF. For the CDR3, the DNA is TGTGCCAGCAGCTCGTTAGCGGGAGTGAGACAAACGTTCCAAAACATTCAGTACTTC.

The chain employs TRBV6-1 and TRBJ2-1; D may match TRBD1 or TRBD2 (5 bases each). The CDR3 covers 15 residues. CDR1 and CDR2 (germline): MNHNS, SASEGT. V shed 6 bases and J shed 5 bases, with 17 bases lying between them. As DNA, the CDR3 is TGTGCCAGCAGACCGGGACCTGCATCCCACAATGAGCAGTTCTTC. It encodes CASRPGPASHNEQFF.

The chain couples TRBV2 to TRBJ2-3, with D possibly being TRBD2 (6 bases). Trimming shortened V by 7 bases and J by 3 bases, and 11 bases separated the two germline ends. Germline V gene data show CDR1 as SNHLY and CDR2 as FYNNEI. The CDR3 totals 13 residues. The CDR3 spells CASNGGRTDTQYF. In DNA, the CDR3 is TGTGCCAGCAACGGGGGTCGTACAGATACGCAGTATTTT.

The rearrangement uses TRBV6-6 and TRBJ2-4; 12 bases align to TRBD1. Germline V lookup: CDR1 MNHNY, CDR2 SVGAGI (reference sequence). The CDR3 runs to 17 residues. With V trimmed by 2 bases and J by 3 bases, 5 bases remained unmatched. The CDR3 region has the DNA TGTGCCAGCAGTTACGGGACAGGGGGCTCGGGCAAAAACATTCAGTACTTC. Protein sequence: CASSYGTGGSGKNIQYF.

This clonotype was seen just once. The rearrangement uses TRBV5-4 and TRBJ2-5; 12 bases fit TRBD2. V was pared by 4 bases and J by 0 bases, with 13 bases of the junction left unmatched. The CDR3 sequence is 19 residues long. Germline loops: CDR1 SGHNT, CDR2 YYREEE (reference sequence). The DNA for the CDR3 is TGTGCCAGCAGCGAGGGGCCCGGGACTAGCGGGCTGTACCAAGAGACCCAGTACTTC. Amino acids: CASSEGPGTSGLYQETQYF.

This clonotype was counted many times. The V gene is TRBV7-2, the J gene TRBJ2-5, with a possible D match to TRBD2 (6 bases). Germline-derived CDR1 and CDR2 are SGHTA and FQGNSA. CDR3 length equals 15 residues. V was pared by 2 bases and J by 7 bases, with 17 bases between. The CDR3 coding sequence is TGTGCCAGCAGCTTACGGGGGAACAGAGAAGGGACCCAGTACTTC. This gives the protein CASSLRGNREGTQYF.

The chain couples TRBV28 to TRBJ2-7; D is unclear. Germline V gene sequence: CDR1 MDHEN, CDR2 SYDVKM. The CDR3 runs to 12 residues. V lost 8 bases and J 2 bases, leaving 10 bases between the germline ends. The CDR3 DNA reads TGTGCCAGCCTTGATCTAACCTACGAGCAGTACTTC. Its protein is CASLDLTYEQYF.

This clonotype has ten or more counts. The rearrangement uses TRBV7-2 and TRBJ1-4; D is unclear. Germline V gene lookup returns CDR1 SGHTA and CDR2 FQGNSA. Between the trimmed V and J ends, which lost 7 bases and 8 bases, there was a span of 20 bases. CDR3 size: 15 residues. CDR3 DNA: TGTGCCAGCACTACGATGAGAGACCTGGGAGAAAAACTGTTTTTT. It translates to CASTTMRDLGEKLFF.

The chain links TRBV12-5 to TRBJ1-5, with 7 bases that match TRBD1. The V segment lost 4 bases and the J segment 0 bases; nucleotides outside the gene matches: 6. Looked up from germline, CDR1 is LGHNT and CDR2 is FRNRAP. The CDR3 sequence is 16 residues long. The CDR3 DNA sequence: TGTGCTAGTGGTTCCGACCAGGGGGTTAGCAATCAGCCCCAGCATTTT. The encoded protein is CASGSDQGVSNQPQHF.